These 17 T cell receptor beta chains originate from one sample sequenced in a study of blood T cell repertoires in COVID-19. Only in-frame clones appear in the TCRdb table, and some are missing; sequencing was by immunoSEQ multiplex PCR. The sample records nearly 250,000 clones, over 80% being singletons. Sequences were obtained from PBMCs or T cells enriched from blood (not recorded which). The receptors originated from a man in his forties or fifties who had been exposed to COVID-19.

The chain combines TRBV5-1 with TRBJ1-3; 8 nucleotides agree with TRBD1. V dropped 0 bases and J dropped 3; count of bases not matched to a gene: 8. The CDR3 covers 17 residues. Germline CDR1 is SGHRS and CDR2 is YFSETQ. CDR3: CASSLAGRGPFGNTIYF. In nucleotides, the CDR3 is TGCGCCAGCAGCTTGGCGGGCAGGGGGCCATTTGGAAACACCATATATTTT. Complete variable domain (other parts from reference TRBV5-1 and TRBJ1-3): KAGVTQTPRYLIKTRGQQVTLSCSPISGHRSVSWYQQTPGQGLQFLFEYFSETQRNKGNFPGRFSGRQFSNSRSEMNVSTLELGDSALYLCASSLAGRGPFGNTIYFGEGSWLTVV.

This chain links TRBV7-3 with TRBJ1-1; D is perhaps TRBD1 (5 bases). This CDR3 contains 13 residues. V lost 2 bases and J 11 bases, leaving 15 bases between the germline ends. The germline CDR1 and CDR2 sequences are SGHTA and FQGTGA. The CDR3 protein is CASSLGQGMSAFF. As DNA, the CDR3 is TGTGCCAGCAGCTTAGGGCAGGGTATGTCTGCTTTCTTT.

J is TRBJ2-3 and V is TRBV2; no reliable D call. V gave up 4 bases and J gave up 0 bases, with 11 bases separating them. The CDR3 is 15 residues long. CDR1 is SNHLY, CDR2 FYNNEI, per germline. This CDR3 reads CASSGRLVSTDTQYF. The CDR3 DNA is TGTGCCAGCAGTGGCCGGTTGGTAAGCACAGATACGCAGTATTTT.

This sequence joins TRBV10-3 and TRBJ1-2, with TRBD1 identical over 7 bases. The CDR3 loop spans 14 amino acids. Trimming removed 6 bases from V and 5 bases from J; junction bases left unmatched: 9. In germline, CDR1 is ENHRY, CDR2 SYGVKD. CDR3 sequence reads: CAISPPDRVYGYTF. The CDR3 DNA sequence: TGTGCCATCAGCCCCCCTGACAGGGTTTATGGCTACACCTTC.

DNA for the CDR3: TGTGCCAGCAGCCTAGGACAGTCCTACGAGCAGTACGTC. Protein sequence: CASSLGQSYEQYV. The chain joins TRBV28 to TRBJ2-7; D may be TRBD1 (6 bases). V lost 6 bases to trimming and J lost 1 base, with 10 bases between them. CDR1 is MDHEN and CDR2 is SYDVKM in the germline V gene. This CDR3 has 13 residues.

This sequence joins TRBV5-4 and TRBJ2-3; the match to TRBD2 covers 7 bases. This CDR3 is 16 amino acids long. Germline assignment: CDR1 SGHNT and CDR2 YYREEE (reference sequence). Trimming took 4 bases from V and 1 from J; bases not matched to a gene: 9. The CDR3 is CASSPVAGAGTDTQYF. The CDR3 DNA is TGTGCCAGCAGCCCGGTCGCGGGAGCTGGCACAGATACGCAGTATTTT. The full variable domain, completed using reference TRBV5-4 and TRBJ2-3, is ETGVTQSPTHLIKTRGQQVTLRCSSQSGHNTVSWYQQALGQGPQFIFQYYREEENGRGNFPPRFSGLQFPNYSSELNVNALELDDSALYLCASSPVAGAGTDTQYFGPGTRLTVL.

This clone was counted between two and nine times. The rearrangement links TRBV9 to TRBJ2-2; perhaps TRBD1 as D (6 bases). Trimming took 4 bases from V and 1 from J, leaving 17 bases between them. Germline assignment: CDR1 SGDLS and CDR2 YYNGEE. The CDR3 sequence is 17 residues long. CDR3 nucleotides: TGTGCCAGCAGCCCGAGGACAGCCCCAATGAACACCGGGGAGCTGTTTTTT. Translation: CASSPRTAPMNTGELFF.

The gene calls are TRBV28 and TRBJ1-1; D possibly corresponds to TRBD1 (6 bases). The germline V gene encodes CDR1 MDHEN and CDR2 SYDVKM. Trimming left V 2 bases short and J 5 bases short, with 24 bases between. CDR3 length: 18 amino acids. The CDR3, as DNA: TGTGCCAGCAGTTTAAACCACAGGGAATTTTCGTATAGGACTGAAGCTTTCTTT. Amino acids: CASSLNHREFSYRTEAFF.

A few counts support this clone. The rearrangement joins TRBV5-4 to TRBJ2-5; 8 bases match TRBD2. V lost 0 bases to trimming and J lost 5 bases; unmatched junction nucleotides: 6. This CDR3 has 15 amino acids. Germline loops: CDR1 SGHNT, CDR2 YYREEE (reference sequence). CDR3 in DNA: TGTGCCAGCAGCTTGGACGGCGGGGGGAGGGAGACCCAGTACTTC. Protein product: CASSLDGGGRETQYF.

The CDR3 here is CASSPSDGAYEQYV. The CDR3 DNA is TGTGCCAGCTCACCGTCCGACGGGGCCTACGAGCAGTACGTC. The gene calls are TRBV18 and TRBJ2-7; D might be TRBD2 (5 bases). Germline-derived CDR1 and CDR2 are KGHSH and LQKENI. V was pared by 3 bases and J by 2 bases, with 11 bases between. The CDR3 is 14 residues long.

The J gene is TRBJ1-2, the V gene TRBV7-9; TRBD1 matches at 7 bases. V trimming: 3 bases; J trimming: 7 bases; junction bases outside the gene matches: 8. Germline V gene data show CDR1 as SEHNR and CDR2 as FQNEAQ (reference sequence). This CDR3 comprises 14 residues. The CDR3 DNA is TGTGCCAGCAGCTTCACGGGACAGTCATCTGGCTACACCTTC. It encodes CASSFTGQSSGYTF.

DNA for the CDR3: TGTGCCACCAGTGATTTCCGAGACAATGGCTACACCTTC. Its translation: CATSDFRDNGYTF. The chain uses TRBV24-1 and TRBJ1-2; D ambiguous. Trimming cost V 1 base and J 6 bases, with 8 bases left between them. The germline gives CDR1 KGHDR, CDR2 SFDVKD. The length of the CDR3 is 13 residues.

This clone was detected once. The chain has TRBV28 and TRBJ1-2; a weak D match, TRBD1 (6 bases). V was clipped by 2 bases and J by 8 bases, with 9 bases between them. The germline gives CDR1 MDHEN, CDR2 SYDVKM. The CDR3 is 12 amino acids. CDR3 DNA sequence: TGTGCCAGCAGTTTAAGGGGACACGGCTACACCTTC. Translating it yields CASSLRGHGYTF.

CDR3 residues: CASSLGEGSYNEQFF. As DNA, the CDR3 is TGCGCCAGCAGCTTGGGGGAGGGGTCCTACAATGAGCAGTTCTTC. V and J are TRBV5-1 and TRBJ2-1; 7 bases fit TRBD2. This CDR3 comprises 15 residues. CDR1 SGHRS and CDR2 YFSETQ come from the germline V gene. V lost 0 bases and J lost 1; bases outside the gene matches: 1.

V usage is TRBV5-4 and J usage is TRBJ2-2, with 8 positions matching TRBD2. The CDR3 is 15 residues long. The V segment lost 2 bases and the J segment 6 bases; nucleotides outside the gene matches: 6. The germline V gene encodes CDR1 SGHNT and CDR2 YYREEE (reference sequence). The CDR3 region is CASSFGGGRAGELFF. The CDR3 bases are TGTGCCAGCAGCTTTGGCGGGGGGAGGGCCGGGGAGCTGTTTTTT.

V and J are TRBV30 and TRBJ1-6; tentatively, D is TRBD1 (6 bases). CDR1 and CDR2 from the germline V gene are GTSNPN and SVGIG (reference sequence). The CDR3 has 15 residues. Trimming cost V 0 bases and J 14 bases, with 20 bases left between them. The CDR3 loop reads CAWSVKDRPKLSLHF. In DNA form, the CDR3 reads TGTGCCTGGAGTGTAAAAGACAGGCCAAAGTTGTCCCTCCACTTT.

This chain joins TRBV29-1 and TRBJ1-5, with TRBD1 identical over 8 bases. The ends lost 4 bases at V and 2 bases at J; junction bases unmatched: 1. The CDR3 covers 13 residues. CDR1 is SQVTM and CDR2 is ANQGSEA in the germline V gene. CDR3 loop: CSVGQGRNQPQHF. The DNA for the CDR3 is TGCAGCGTTGGACAGGGGCGCAATCAGCCCCAGCATTTT.